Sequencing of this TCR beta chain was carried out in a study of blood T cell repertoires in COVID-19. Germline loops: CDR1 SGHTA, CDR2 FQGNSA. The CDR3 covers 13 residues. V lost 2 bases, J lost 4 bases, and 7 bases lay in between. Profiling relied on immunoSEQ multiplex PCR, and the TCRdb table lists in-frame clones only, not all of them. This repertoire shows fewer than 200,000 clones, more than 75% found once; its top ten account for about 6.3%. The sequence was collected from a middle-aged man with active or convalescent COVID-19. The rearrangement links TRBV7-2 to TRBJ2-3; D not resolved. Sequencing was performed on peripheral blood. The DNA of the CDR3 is TGTGCCAGCAGCTTAAATCTCCCAGATACGCAGTATTTT. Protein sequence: CASSLNLPDTQYF.